A single sample gave rise to the 22 T cell receptor beta chains below, sequenced in a study of T-cell reconstitution after alpha-beta-depleted transplantation in children (dated by TCRdb to about 2016). The sample's treatment or condition label, decoded: allogeneic hematopoietic cell transplantation with graft depleted of TCRalphabeta T cells and CD19 B cells. The library was generated by PCR. The reads were generated on an Illumina HiSeq 2500. TCR libraries were prepared with molecular barcoding, using unique molecular identifiers to normalize TCRbeta repertoire quantification. Starting from the raw public reads, TCRdb applied fastp trimming at Q25, assembled clones with MiXCR and retained in-frame beta chains. For every CDR3 protein sequence, its rows merge into one entry that carries the most common genes and DNA. This sample lists a few hundred thousand distinct CDR3 sequences; 25% to 30% were detected once. The ten largest clones add up to 30% to 45% of the sample.

The sample in question was PBMCs, obtained before TCRalphabeta/CD19-depleted stem cell transplant. Receptors were obtained from a boy younger than two with Wiskott-Aldrich syndrome, due to receive a stem cell transplant.

The chain employs TRBV5-4 and TRBJ2-3; no clear D gene. V lost 0 bases and J lost 1, with 9 bases in between. CDR3 length equals 15 residues. Germline-derived CDR1 and CDR2 are SGHNT and YYREEE (reference sequence). CDR3 nucleotides: TGTGCCAGCAGCTTGGCTAGTCGCCGCACAGATACGCAGTATTTT. Translation: CASSLASRRTDTQYF.

This clonotype was seen a few times. The genes are TRBV9 and TRBJ1-4; TRBD1 might be the D (5 bases). The CDR3 spans 15 residues. The germline V gene has CDR1 SGDLS and CDR2 YYNGEE. The germline V and J ends were trimmed by 1 base and 6 bases, with 13 bases remaining between them. For the CDR3, the DNA is TGTGCCAGCAGCGTATCCCCAGGGTGGGATGAAAAACTGTTTTTT. Protein sequence: CASSVSPGWDEKLFF.

This clonotype is a singleton in its sample. The V gene is TRBV29-1, the J gene TRBJ2-1; D possibly matches TRBD1 or TRBD2 (5 bases each). CDR3 size: 14 residues. CDR1 SQVTM and CDR2 ANQGSEA come from the germline V gene. V was clipped by 4 bases and J by 6 bases, with 16 bases between them. The CDR3 loop reads CSVGDQLRGNEQFF. CDR3 DNA: TGCAGCGTTGGTGACCAACTGAGGGGCAATGAGCAGTTCTTC.

DNA for the CDR3: TGTGCCAGCAGCGTAGCCTCTCTAGCGGGAGGGTCCGCAGGATACAATGAGCAGTTCTTC. Translation: CASSVASLAGGSAGYNEQFF. The J gene is TRBJ2-1, the V gene TRBV9, with 12 bases identical to TRBD2. This CDR3 contains 20 residues. Germline V gene lookup returns CDR1 SGDLS and CDR2 YYNGEE. The V and J ends lost 0 bases and 4 bases, in that order; junction bases with no gene match: 14.

This clonotype was counted only a few times. The V gene is TRBV5-1, the J gene TRBJ2-7, with D possibly TRBD2 on 6 matching bases. V lost 2 bases, J lost 11 bases, and 14 bases lay in between. From germline, CDR1 is SGHRS and CDR2 YFSETQ. CDR3 size: 12 residues. The CDR3 coding sequence is TGCGCCAGCAGCTTACGGGGCAGGGAGGAGTACTTC. Its translation: CASSLRGREEYF.

This clonotype was observed once. The chain combines TRBV7-8 with TRBJ1-5, with 7 bases that match TRBD1. Trimming removed 1 base from V and 5 bases from J; junction bases left unmatched: 5. This CDR3 contains 15 residues. The germline V gene has CDR1 SGHVS and CDR2 FQNEAQ. CDR3 DNA sequence: TGTGCCAGCAGCTTAGGGGACAGCGAAGATCAGCCCCAGCATTTT. Translated: CASSLGDSEDQPQHF.

The V gene is TRBV20-1, the J gene TRBJ2-2; TRBD2 might be the D (6 bases). Germline CDR1 and CDR2: DFQATT and SNEGSKA (reference sequence). The CDR3 is 15 amino acids. The V end was cut by 5 bases, the J end by 5 bases, with 18 bases between. In DNA, the CDR3 is TGCAGTGCTGGAGGGGCCATAGATTATACCGGGGAGCTGTTTTTT. This codes for CSAGGAIDYTGELFF.

The V and J genes are TRBV12-3 or TRBV12-4 and TRBJ2-4, with 7 bases fitting TRBD2. The length of the CDR3 is 14 residues. V gave up 6 bases and J gave up 5 bases; unmatched junction bases: 7. The CDR3 region is CASSRAGPQNIQYF. For the CDR3, the DNA is TGTGCCAGCAGCAGAGCGGGGCCCCAAAACATTCAGTACTTC.

The V gene is TRBV20-1, the J gene TRBJ2-7; D may be TRBD2 (6 bases). V was trimmed by 3 bases and J by 3 bases, leaving 12 bases between them. Per the germline V gene, CDR1 is DFQATT and CDR2 is SNEGSKA (reference sequence). The CDR3 covers 13 residues. This CDR3 is CSASGGALYEQYF. DNA for the CDR3: TGCAGTGCTAGTGGCGGGGCCCTCTACGAGCAGTACTTC.

This clonotype was detected only a few times. This chain connects TRBV15 to TRBJ2-1, with D possibly being TRBD1 (8 bases). The germline gives CDR1 LNHNV, CDR2 YYDKDF (reference sequence). V lost 0 bases and J 2 bases, leaving 29 bases between the germline ends. The CDR3 loop spans 22 amino acids. DNA of the CDR3: TGTGCCACCAGCAGAGACCCTCGAATCGGGAGGATTCAGGGGGCACCCTACAATGAGCAGTTCTTC. Translated, it gives CATSRDPRIGRIQGAPYNEQFF.

This clonotype was recorded a few times. The V call is TRBV7-9, the J call TRBJ2-2; no reliable D call. From germline, CDR1 is SEHNR and CDR2 FQNEAQ (reference sequence). V was pared by 9 bases and J by 0 bases, with 17 bases between. This CDR3 comprises 16 residues. CDR3 bases: TGTGCCAGTAGATTTCCGCTAACCCCGAACACCGGGGAGCTGTTTTTT. It translates to CASRFPLTPNTGELFF. The whole variable domain, filled in from reference TRBV7-9 and TRBJ2-2, reads DTGVSQNPRHKITKRGQNVTFRCDPISEHNRLYWYRQTLGQGPEFLTYFQNEAQLEKSRLLSDRFSAERPKGSFSTLEIQRTEQGDSAMYLCASRFPLTPNTGELFFGEGSRLTVL.

This chain links TRBV7-9 with TRBJ2-1, with D hard to call. This CDR3 contains 14 residues. V lost 1 base, J lost 5 bases, and 9 bases lay in between. The germline V gene encodes CDR1 SEHNR and CDR2 FQNEAQ (reference sequence). The CDR3 sequence: CASSLVGKDNEQFF. CDR3 in DNA: TGTGCCAGCAGCTTAGTAGGGAAGGACAATGAGCAGTTCTTC.

The table lists this clonotype with a few counts. The chain couples TRBV27 to TRBJ2-7; TRBD1 is a possible D gene (5 bases). V shed 3 bases and J shed 6 bases, with 12 bases lying between them. Looked up from germline, CDR1 is MNHEY and CDR2 is SMNVEV (reference sequence). The CDR3 extends over 13 amino acids. Here the CDR3 DNA reads TGTGCCAGCAGTTTGTCAGCTCAGGGCGAGCAGTACTTC. This translates into CASSLSAQGEQYF.

The chain recombines TRBV3-1 with TRBJ2-7; D gene unclear. Between the trimmed V and J ends, which lost 0 bases and 0 bases, there was a span of 6 bases. CDR1 is LGHDT and CDR2 is YNNKEL in the germline V gene (reference sequence). The CDR3 is 14 residues long. The DNA for the CDR3 is TGTGCCAGCAGCCAAGACGCCAGCTCCTACGAGCAGTACTTC. Protein sequence: CASSQDASSYEQYF.

The V gene is TRBV12-5, the J gene TRBJ2-5; D is ambiguous. The CDR3 is 12 amino acids. Trimming removed 2 bases at V and 3 bases at J, with 4 bases between. CDR1 and CDR2 from the germline V gene are LGHNT and FRNRAP. CDR3 residues: CASGLTEETQYF. DNA of the CDR3: TGTGCTAGTGGTTTGACAGAAGAGACCCAGTACTTC.

V gene TRBV5-5 combines with J gene TRBJ2-1, with D unclear. CDR1 SGHKS and CDR2 YYEKEE come from the germline V gene (reference sequence). V lost 1 base and J lost 5, with 13 bases in between. The CDR3 is made up of 15 amino acids. Written as DNA, the CDR3 is TGTGCCAGCAGCTTGATCCCGTGGCGAGACAATGAGCAGTTCTTC. It yields the protein CASSLIPWRDNEQFF.

The rearrangement uses TRBV5-6 and TRBJ2-3; D might be TRBD2 (6 bases). V shed 6 bases and J shed 4 bases, with 18 bases lying between them. Germline V lookup: CDR1 SGHDT, CDR2 YYEEEE. CDR3 size: 15 residues. The CDR3 DNA reads as TGTGCCAGCATCATTTCCGGGGACTTCGCAGATACGCAGTATTTT. Its protein product is CASIISGDFADTQYF.

V is TRBV20-1 and J is TRBJ2-3, with no clear D. The ends were cut back, 4 bases at V and 5 bases at J, with 4 bases in the middle. Germline V gene sequence: CDR1 DFQATT, CDR2 SNEGSKA (reference sequence). The CDR3 is 10 amino acids. The CDR3 nucleotides read TGCAGTGCTATGTTAGATACGCAGTATTTT. Translation gives CSAMLDTQYF.

V gene TRBV5-6 combines with J gene TRBJ2-1; 9 bases are shared with TRBD2. The CDR3 is made up of 17 amino acids. J lost 0 bases, V lost 0 bases, and 4 bases had no gene match. Germline V gene sequence: CDR1 SGHDT, CDR2 YYEEEE. CDR3 DNA sequence: TGTGCCAGCAGCTTGGTATGGCGGGAGGGCTCCTACAATGAGCAGTTCTTC. This translates into CASSLVWREGSYNEQFF.

CDR3 in amino acids: CASSLVGKGNEQFF. CDR3 sequence (DNA): TGTGCCAGCAGCTTGGTAGGGAAGGGGAATGAGCAGTTCTTC. The chain carries TRBV5-5 and TRBJ2-1; possible D gene TRBD1, 5 bases. This CDR3 has 14 residues. Deletions cut 0 bases from V and 7 bases from J, with 11 bases between. Germline assignment: CDR1 SGHKS and CDR2 YYEKEE (reference sequence). The complete variable domain, with remaining parts taken from reference TRBV5-5 and TRBJ2-1, reads DAGVTQSPTHLIKTRGQQVTLRCSPISGHKSVSWYQQVLGQGPQFIFQYYEKEERGRGNFPDRFSARQFPNYSSELNVNALLLGDSALYLCASSLVGKGNEQFFGPGTRLTVL.

J is TRBJ1-1 and V is TRBV20-1; D is unresolved. The CDR3 consists of 13 residues. Trimming took 3 bases from V and 1 from J, leaving 9 bases between them. CDR1 DFQATT and CDR2 SNEGSKA come from the germline V gene (reference sequence). CDR3 residues: CSASIEANTEAFF. DNA for the CDR3: TGCAGTGCTAGTATTGAGGCGAACACTGAAGCTTTCTTT.

This clonotype was seen a few times. The gene calls are TRBV5-1 and TRBJ1-2, with a possible D match to TRBD1 (5 bases). Trimming pared 4 bases from V and 8 bases from J, leaving 15 bases between. CDR3 size: 13 residues. Germline V gene lookup returns CDR1 SGHRS and CDR2 YFSETQ. CDR3 sequence: CASSIRGEQGYTF. In nucleotides, the CDR3 is TGCGCCAGCAGCATTCGAGGGGAGCAGGGCTACACCTTC.